This TCR beta chain is from a study of multiple sclerosis patients with progressive multifocal leukoencephalopathy. Notes on the study in general: In most PML patients, TRB repertoires appeared less diverse by entropy. Expanded clones at PML onset predated and persisted through natalizumab therapy.

The CDR3 extends over 16 amino acids. Germline V gene data show CDR1 as LNHDA and CDR2 as SQIVND (reference sequence). On this clone: What it recognizes is unknown. Sequence at one end of the junction differs from germline and may be a read error.

Time point meaning: time of PML onset. Prior interferon beta treatment was universal, and the PML patients were all female. Sequencing was performed with immunoSEQ multiplex PCR; in TCRdb, only in-frame clones are kept and a portion is missing. The table lists tens of thousands of clones, around 85% of them singletons. The source of this sequence is a woman in her 30s with progressive multifocal leukoencephalopathy. The J gene is TRBJ2-7, the V gene TRBV19; D possibly corresponds to TRBD2 (6 bases). The material was PBMCs, obtained from a patient treated with natalizumab. CDR3 sequence: CASSLDSGTQPYEQYF. Written as DNA, the CDR3 is TGTGCCAGTAGTCTAGATTCCGGGACTCAACCCTACGAGCAGTACTTC.